This T cell receptor (beta chain) was observed in a study of T cells after yellow fever vaccination. The CDR3 consists of 17 residues. V was clipped by 9 bases and J by 3 bases; unmatched bases: 16. Per the germline V gene, CDR1 is SNHLY and CDR2 is FYNNEI. Study results and caveats: Post-booster reappearance was seen for most primary-vaccination clones (about 96% CD4, 88% CD8).

One entry per CDR3 protein results from TCRdb running MiXCR on the 5' RACE reads. In the table there are 600,000 to 750,000 distinct CDR3 sequences, approximately 13% of which are singletons. This clonotype was seen a few times. What it binds is not known. The source of this sequence is a young man who received the YFV17D yellow fever vaccine. The chain joins TRBV2 to TRBJ2-3; 9 nucleotides align to TRBD2. The material sequenced was PBMCs, taken on the day of the yellow fever booster vaccination. This chain's CDR3 is CASGEDPSGDQTDTQYF. CDR3 nucleotide sequence: TGTGCCAGTGGAGAGGATCCTAGCGGGGACCAGACAGATACGCAGTATTTT.